The 27 T cell receptor beta chains below all came from one sample that was sequenced in a study of blood T cell repertoires in COVID-19. The repertoire was sequenced with immunoSEQ multiplex PCR; TCRdb's copy has only in-frame clones and lacks some. Of about 240,000 clones in the sample, roughly 85% were seen once. The sequenced material came from peripheral blood. The receptors shown here come from a woman under 30 with acute or convalescent COVID-19.

The chain is built from TRBV4-3 and TRBJ1-5; possible D gene TRBD1, 5 bases. Trimming stripped 0 bases from V and 7 bases from J, with 13 bases between. The V gene's germline CDR1 is LGHNA and CDR2 YSLEER. The CDR3 has 15 amino acids. The CDR3 sequence: CASSQDGGLEQPQHF. DNA for the CDR3: TGCGCCAGCAGCCAAGATGGGGGGTTAGAGCAGCCCCAGCATTTT.

This sequence joins TRBV10-3 and TRBJ1-1; D call uncertain. Per the germline V gene, CDR1 is ENHRY and CDR2 is SYGVKD. CDR3 size: 14 residues. Trimming took 2 bases from V and 1 from J, leaving 8 bases between them. The CDR3 DNA sequence: TGTGCCATCAGTGAGACCCCAGGGAACACTGAAGCTTTCTTT. Its translation is CAISETPGNTEAFF.

The chain is built from TRBV19 and TRBJ1-5, with TRBD1 matching over 7 bases. Trimming cost V 3 bases and J 6 bases; bases outside gene matches: 5. CDR1 and CDR2 (germline): LNHDA, SQIVND (reference sequence). CDR3 length: 14 residues. The CDR3 sequence: CASSMGDSSQPQHF. CDR3 in DNA: TGTGCCAGTAGTATGGGGGACAGTAGTCAGCCCCAGCATTTT.

The chain combines TRBV7-9 with TRBJ2-1; TRBD2 aligns across 9 bases. The CDR3 contains 17 residues. Germline loops: CDR1 SEHNR, CDR2 FQNEAQ (reference sequence). Trimming took 5 bases from V and 4 from J; bases not matched to a gene: 12. The DNA for the CDR3 is TGTGCCAGCAGCCCGCCCCTTAGACTAGCGGTATACAATGAGCAGTTCTTC. This gives the protein CASSPPLRLAVYNEQFF.

V is TRBV10-3 and J is TRBJ2-1; 14 bases map to TRBD2. CDR3 length: 15 residues. The V gene's germline CDR1 is ENHRY and CDR2 SYGVKD. Trimming at V came to 7 bases and at J to 8 bases, leaving 7 bases not matched to a gene. The DNA of the CDR3 is TGTGCCATCACTCGGACTAGCGGGAGGAGGGATGAGCAGTTCTTC. Protein sequence: CAITRTSGRRDEQFF.

The chain joins TRBV5-4 to TRBJ1-2, with 10 bases fitting TRBD1. CDR1 is SGHNT, CDR2 YYREEE, per germline (reference sequence). The ends lost 1 base at V and 3 bases at J; junction bases unmatched: 9. The CDR3 has 17 residues. The CDR3 loop reads CASSLPTTGGEDYGYTF. In DNA, the CDR3 is TGTGCCAGCAGCTTGCCTACGACAGGGGGCGAGGACTATGGCTACACCTTC.

This chain uses TRBV30 with TRBJ1-5; TRBD1 matches 8 bases. Germline V lookup: CDR1 GTSNPN, CDR2 SVGIG (reference sequence). V lost 5 bases to trimming and J lost 0 bases; unmatched junction nucleotides: 3. The CDR3 is 14 residues long. The CDR3, as DNA: TGTGCCTGGCAGACAGGGGATAGCAATCAGCCCCAGCATTTT. As protein: CAWQTGDSNQPQHF.

CDR3: CATSSTSGRAGELFF. CDR3 nucleotide sequence: TGTGCCACCAGTAGTACTAGCGGGAGGGCCGGGGAGCTGTTTTTT. The V gene is TRBV15, the J gene TRBJ2-2; 13 bases map to TRBD2. Germline trimming cut 6 bases from V and 6 bases from J; bases unmatched to any gene: 4. CDR1 LNHNV and CDR2 YYDKDF come from the germline V gene (reference sequence). The CDR3 loop spans 15 amino acids. The full variable domain, in which reference TRBV15 and TRBJ2-2 provide the parts outside the CDR3, is DAMVIQNPRYQVTQFGKPVTLSCSQTLNHNVMYWYQQKSSQAPKLLFHYYDKDFNNEADTPDNFQSRRPNTSFCFLDIRSPGLGDTAMYLCATSSTSGRAGELFFGEGSRLTVL.

This clone appeared a few times. The V call is TRBV18, the J call TRBJ1-2; TRBD1 aligns across 7 bases. This CDR3 is built from 14 residues. The junction had 7 bases not matched to a gene; V was cut back by 3 bases and J by 6 bases. The germline CDR1 and CDR2 sequences are KGHSH and LQKENI. The CDR3 loop reads CASSPGTDFDGYTF. CDR3 sequence (DNA): TGTGCCAGCTCACCCGGGACAGATTTCGATGGCTACACCTTC.

This chain connects TRBV19 to TRBJ2-1; D is perhaps TRBD1 (6 bases). Looked up from germline, CDR1 is LNHDA and CDR2 is SQIVND (reference sequence). V gave up 6 bases and J gave up 4 bases, with 16 bases separating them. The CDR3 is 15 amino acids. Written as DNA, the CDR3 is TGTGCCAGTAGCCGCAGGGGTTCCACGTACAATGAGCAGTTCTTC. It translates to CASSRRGSTYNEQFF.

The chain joins TRBV28 to TRBJ1-5; weak D call: TRBD1 (6 bases). Trimming shortened V by 6 bases and J by 2 bases, and 14 bases separated the two germline ends. Germline loops: CDR1 MDHEN, CDR2 SYDVKM. The CDR3 loop spans 15 amino acids. CDR3 DNA sequence: TGTGCCAGCAGCCATGGGGGCGGTGGCAATCAGCCCCAGCATTTT. Residues: CASSHGGGGNQPQHF.

The chain couples TRBV7-2 to TRBJ2-1; the D gene is possibly TRBD1 (5 bases). Trimming stripped 1 base from V and 2 bases from J, with 9 bases between. Germline loops: CDR1 SGHTA, CDR2 FQGNSA. The CDR3 has 15 residues. CDR3 in DNA: TGTGCCAGCAGCTTAGGGGGCAATACCTACAATGAGCAGTTCTTC. This translates into CASSLGGNTYNEQFF.

This sequence joins TRBV23-1 and TRBJ1-2; the match to TRBD1 covers 9 bases. TRBV23-1 is an open reading frame whose function is uncertain. V lost 0 bases and J lost 2; bases outside the gene matches: 4. CDR3 length: 16 residues. CDR3 in DNA: TGCGCCAGCAGTCAATCCGGGACAGGGAGGAACTATGGCTACACCTTC. This sequence encodes CASSQSGTGRNYGYTF.

The chain recombines TRBV5-1 with TRBJ1-1, with 7 bases aligning to TRBD1. Trimming cost V 4 bases and J 3 bases; bases outside gene matches: 9. Germline CDR1 and CDR2: SGHRS and YFSETQ. CDR3 length equals 15 residues. As DNA, the CDR3 is TGCGCCAGCAGCGGAATGACAGGGCAGGACACTGAAGCTTTCTTT. Its translation is CASSGMTGQDTEAFF.

The CDR3 spells CASSLGRNEKLFF. In DNA, the CDR3 is TGTGCCAGCAGTTTAGGCCGGAATGAAAAACTGTTTTTT. This sequence joins TRBV12-3 or TRBV12-4 and TRBJ1-4; D is ambiguous. Between the trimmed V and J ends, which lost 1 base and 5 bases, there was a span of 5 bases. The CDR3 has 13 amino acids.

DNA of the CDR3: TGTGCCACCGGCAACACAGGGGCTAGCACAGATACGCAGTATTTT. Its protein is CATGNTGASTDTQYF. This chain joins TRBV19 and TRBJ2-3; 7 bases are shared with TRBD1. Germline V gene sequence: CDR1 LNHDA, CDR2 SQIVND (reference sequence). There are 15 residues in the CDR3. V shed 10 bases and J 0 bases; nucleotides not matched to a gene: 10.

This CDR3 reads CASRTNTGDGNQPQHF. The CDR3 nucleotides read TGTGCCAGTAGGACAAATACGGGAGATGGCAATCAGCCCCAGCATTTT. The chain employs TRBV19 and TRBJ1-5; D is unclear. This CDR3 is built from 16 residues. The V and J ends lost 6 bases and 2 bases respectively, with 17 bases between them. Germline CDR1 is LNHDA and CDR2 is SQIVND (reference sequence).

V gene TRBV6-1 combines with J gene TRBJ2-4, with D unresolved. The CDR3 spans 19 residues. The V and J ends lost 2 bases and 0 bases respectively, with 20 bases between them. Germline V gives CDR1 MNHNS, CDR2 SASEGT. The DNA for the CDR3 is TGTGCCAGCAGTGAATCGAGGCAGAAATGGGTTCTAGCCAAAAACATTCAGTACTTC. Amino acid sequence: CASSESRQKWVLAKNIQYF.

Only one count was recorded for this clone. This rearrangement joins TRBV21-1 to TRBJ2-7; TRBD1, the table's D call, lacks a check against the DNA. TRBV21-1 is a listed pseudogene. The CDR3 has 15 amino acids. The CDR3 loop is CASRPTPGLNYEQYF. CDR3 nucleotide sequence: TGTGCCAGCCGACCAACTCCAGGGCTAAACTACGAGCAGTACTTC.

The chain carries TRBV4-2 and TRBJ2-1, with 10 bases matching TRBD1. Germline CDR1 is LGHNA and CDR2 is YNFKEQ. With 1 base clipped from V and 8 bases from J, the junction kept 8 bases outside the gene matches. The CDR3 runs 16 residues. The CDR3 is CASSQAGTGVYDEQFF. The DNA for the CDR3 is TGTGCCAGCAGCCAAGCTGGGACAGGGGTGTACGATGAGCAGTTCTTC.

The CDR3 protein is CASSHSPGHFTGELFF. CDR3 nucleotide sequence: TGTGCCAGCAGTCATTCCCCCGGACACTTTACCGGGGAGCTGTTTTTT. This chain uses TRBV5-8 with TRBJ2-2; perhaps TRBD1 as D (5 bases). V was cut by 5 bases and J by 5 bases, with 19 bases left in between. Germline V gene sequence: CDR1 SGHTS, CDR2 YDEGEE. There are 16 residues in the CDR3.

Worth noting for this clone: Mismatch with germline at one junction end may stem from a read error. This chain connects TRBV6-5 to TRBJ1-1; 9 nucleotides agree with TRBD1. This CDR3 spans 14 amino acids. In germline, CDR1 is MNHEY, CDR2 SVGAGI. The DNA of the CDR3 is TGTGCCAGCAGTTACGGGACAGGGAACCCTGAAGCTTTCTTT. Protein sequence: CASSYGTGNPEAFF.

This chain links TRBV24-1 with TRBJ2-5, with D possibly being TRBD2 (5 bases). CDR1 is KGHDR and CDR2 is SFDVKD in the germline V gene. V lost 2 bases to trimming and J lost 2 bases, with 8 bases between them. The CDR3 contains 14 residues. The CDR3 spells CATSDWGEQETQYF. CDR3 sequence (DNA): TGTGCCACCAGTGATTGGGGAGAACAAGAGACCCAGTACTTC.

This chain connects TRBV5-6 to TRBJ1-1; possibly TRBD1 for D (5 bases). Deletions cut 4 bases from V and 0 bases from J, with 22 bases between. CDR3 length equals 18 residues. Germline CDR1 reads SGHDT; CDR2 reads YYEEEE. DNA for the CDR3: TGTGCCAGCAGCGGACAAGTAAAACAACTTGTTATGAACACTGAAGCTTTCTTT. It yields the protein CASSGQVKQLVMNTEAFF.

Details on this clone: The junction shows a germline mismatch at one end, possibly a read error. The genes are TRBV7-7 and TRBJ2-2; possible D gene TRBD2, 5 bases. CDR1 is SSHAT and CDR2 is FNYEAQ in the germline V gene (reference sequence). The CDR3 loop spans 15 amino acids. CDR3 bases: TGTGCTAGCAGCTTTTCTGGAGCGGTCGGCGGGGAGCTGTTTTTT. This gives the protein CASSFSGAVGGELFF. The whole variable domain, filled in from reference TRBV7-7 and TRBJ2-2, reads GAGVSQSPRYKVTKRGQDVTLRCDPISSHATLYWYQQALGQGPEFLTYFNYEAQPDKSGLPSDRFSAERPEGSISTLTIQRTEQRDSAMYRCASSFSGAVGGELFFGEGSRLTVL.

This clone was seen a few times. This chain links TRBV5-1 with TRBJ1-1, with 9 bases identical to TRBD1. The V segment lost 0 bases and the J segment 2 bases; nucleotides outside the gene matches: 2. Germline CDR1 reads SGHRS; CDR2 reads YFSETQ. CDR3 length equals 15 residues. Here the CDR3 DNA reads TGCGCCAGCAGCTTGGGGGACAGGGTTAACACTGAAGCTTTCTTT. It translates to CASSLGDRVNTEAFF.

The chain couples TRBV27 to TRBJ1-3; perhaps TRBD1 as D (5 bases). The CDR3 is made up of 14 amino acids. Germline V CDR1 and CDR2: MNHEY, SMNVEV (reference sequence). Trimming took off 8 bases at V and 4 bases at J, with 15 bases between the two ends. The CDR3 sequence is CASSVGVAGNTIYF. In nucleotides, the CDR3 is TGTGCCAGCTCTGTAGGGGTGGCAGGAAACACCATATATTTT.